The 31 T cell receptor beta chains in this list originate from one sample, sequenced in a study of blood T cell repertoires in COVID-19. Here immunoSEQ multiplex PCR was the method, and the copy in TCRdb shows in-frame clones only, minus some. The sample comprises approximately 54,000 clones, about 82% of which are singletons, and roughly 15% rests with the top ten. Material for sequencing was peripheral blood. Source of these receptors: a human donor in a cohort sampled during active COVID-19.

This chain uses TRBV7-8 with TRBJ2-5; 8 bases align to TRBD1. V shed 8 bases, J shed 5 bases, and the junction held 7 bases outside the gene matches. Germline values: CDR1 SGHVS, CDR2 FQNEAQ. CDR3 length: 13 residues. The CDR3 sequence is CASRDRGGETQYF. The CDR3 bases are TGTGCCAGCCGAGACAGGGGTGGGGAGACCCAGTACTTC.

As to this clone: A read error may account for a junction end that differs from germline. The J gene is TRBJ2-1, the V gene TRBV2; D may be TRBD1 (6 bases). The CDR3 extends over 12 amino acids. Germline loops: CDR1 SNHLY, CDR2 FYNNEI. This CDR3 is CASSYSGTRTVF. The CDR3 coding sequence is TGTGCCAGCAGTTACTCCGGGACAAGGACGGTCTTC.

V is TRBV13 and J is TRBJ1-6; D is uncertain. CDR3 length equals 14 residues. V dropped 2 bases and J dropped 10 bases, with 12 bases sitting between them. Germline V CDR1 and CDR2: PRHDT, FYEKMQ (reference sequence). CDR3 sequence (DNA): TGTGCCAGCAGCTTACGAACGACAAGCTCACCCCTCCACTTT. Its translation is CASSLRTTSSPLHF.

This clone was recorded once. V and J are TRBV5-6 and TRBJ2-3; possible D gene TRBD2, 6 bases. There are 13 residues in the CDR3. V gave up 5 bases and J gave up 5 bases, with 12 bases separating them. The germline gives CDR1 SGHDT, CDR2 YYEEEE. The CDR3 region is CASRAWGEDTQYF. CDR3 DNA sequence: TGTGCCAGCAGAGCCTGGGGGGAAGATACGCAGTATTTT.

The CDR3 DNA reads as TGCAGCGCCGGGACAGGGATTGGCGGCGAGCAGTACTTC. Protein sequence: CSAGTGIGGEQYF. J is TRBJ2-7 and V is TRBV29-1, with 9 bases that match TRBD1. The length of the CDR3 is 13 residues. Unmatched junction bases numbered 10, after V lost 7 bases and J lost 6 bases. CDR1 and CDR2 from the germline V gene are SQVTM and ANQGSEA.

The J gene is TRBJ2-3, the V gene TRBV11-2, with 11 positions matching TRBD2. The length of the CDR3 is 16 residues. After removal of 1 base from V and 6 bases from J, the junction contained 6 bases not matched to a gene. Germline lookup yields CDR1 SGHAT and CDR2 FQNNGV. The CDR3 loop is CASSLVSSGGWDTQYF. CDR3 sequence (DNA): TGTGCCAGCAGCTTAGTATCTAGCGGGGGGTGGGATACGCAGTATTTT.

The J gene is TRBJ1-1, the V gene TRBV20-1; D is unresolved. V was trimmed by 1 base and J by 11 bases, leaving 11 bases between them. Germline assignment: CDR1 DFQATT and CDR2 SNEGSKA (reference sequence). This CDR3 region has 11 residues. CDR3 in DNA: TGCAGTGCTAGAGGCGGGGATCGGGCTTTCTTT. Protein: CSARGGDRAFF.

This chain joins TRBV7-6 and TRBJ2-4; tentatively, D is TRBD2 (5 bases). The CDR3 is made up of 15 amino acids. V lost 5 bases to trimming and J lost 2 bases, with 13 bases between them. Germline-derived CDR1 and CDR2 are SGHVS and FNYEAQ. CDR3 nucleotide sequence: TGTGCCAGCAGCCCATTACCGGGAACCAAAAACATTCAGTACTTC. Translating it yields CASSPLPGTKNIQYF.

This rearrangement joins TRBV19 to TRBJ1-1; TRBD1 matches 8 bases. V trimming: 3 bases; J trimming: 6 bases; junction bases outside the gene matches: 9. The CDR3 covers 15 residues. From germline, CDR1 is LNHDA and CDR2 SQIVND (reference sequence). The CDR3 loop is CASSIKSRGLSEAFF. In nucleotides, the CDR3 is TGTGCCAGTAGTATCAAGAGCAGGGGGCTTTCTGAAGCTTTCTTT.

The chain has TRBV7-2 and TRBJ1-4; D is uncertain. V was clipped by 7 bases and J by 3 bases, with 15 bases between them. This CDR3 is 15 amino acids long. Germline V gene sequence: CDR1 SGHTA, CDR2 FQGNSA. The CDR3 DNA sequence: TGTGCCAGCACCCCGGTGAGGGCGTCTAATGAAAAACTGTTTTTT. This gives the protein CASTPVRASNEKLFF.

The CDR3 reads CASSKGSGSNTGELFF. CDR3 bases: TGTGCCAGCTCAAAGGGAAGCGGTTCAAACACCGGGGAGCTGTTTTTT. The V gene is TRBV18, the J gene TRBJ2-2; tentative D call: TRBD2 (5 bases). Deletions cut 5 bases from V and 2 bases from J, with 15 bases between. Germline CDR1 KGHSH, CDR2 LQKENI. CDR3 length equals 16 residues.

This clone has a count of ten or more. The CDR3 DNA reads as TGTGCCAGCAGCACCGGGACAAACACTGAAGCTTTCTTT. Translation: CASSTGTNTEAFF. The chain joins TRBV7-8 to TRBJ1-1, with D perhaps matching TRBD1 (6 bases). From germline, CDR1 is SGHVS and CDR2 FQNEAQ. V shed 5 bases and J shed 2 bases, with 9 bases lying between them. The CDR3 sequence is 13 residues long.

This chain links TRBV9 with TRBJ1-6; the D is unclear. The V gene lost 0 bases and the J gene lost 2 bases, with 12 bases spanning the gap. The CDR3 extends over 17 amino acids. Germline CDR1 is SGDLS and CDR2 is YYNGEE. CDR3 sequence: CASSVASLAAYNSPLHF. The CDR3 nucleotides are TGTGCCAGCAGCGTAGCTTCCTTAGCCGCCTATAATTCACCCCTCCACTTT.

In this sample, this clone turned up a few times. The chain recombines TRBV2 with TRBJ2-7, with 10 bases that match TRBD1. This CDR3 comprises 15 residues. V was clipped by 6 bases and J by 10 bases; unmatched bases: 15. Germline V gene lookup returns CDR1 SNHLY and CDR2 FYNNEI. The CDR3 sequence: CASRPGTGAFLAQYF. CDR3 bases: TGTGCCAGCAGACCCGGGACAGGGGCCTTCCTCGCCCAGTACTTC. Variable domain in full (rest from reference TRBV2 and TRBJ2-7): EPEVTQTPSHQVTQMGQEVILRCVPISNHLYFYWYRQILGQKVEFLVSFYNNEISEKSEIFDDQFSVERPDGSNFTLKIRSTKLEDSAMYFCASRPGTGAFLAQYFGPGTRLTVT.

The chain carries TRBV6-5 and TRBJ2-7; no firm D call. This CDR3 region has 15 residues. Germline-derived CDR1 and CDR2 are MNHEY and SVGAGI. V was shortened by 2 bases and J by 6 bases, with 17 bases between the two germline ends. The CDR3 nucleotides are TGTGCCAGCAGTTACGTAAGCTCTTTCCCGGGCGAGCAGTACTTC. Its translation is CASSYVSSFPGEQYF.

V is TRBV9 and J is TRBJ1-2; D possibly corresponds to TRBD1 (6 bases). The CDR3 spans 16 residues. CDR1 is SGDLS and CDR2 is YYNGEE in the germline V gene. Trimming left V 3 bases short and J 4 bases short, with 19 bases between. The CDR3 loop is CASSEQTGNLFYGYTF. CDR3 nucleotide sequence: TGTGCCAGCAGCGAGCAGACAGGCAACCTTTTCTATGGCTACACCTTC.

The chain employs TRBV7-9 and TRBJ1-1; D unclear. Germline CDR1 is SEHNR and CDR2 is FQNEAQ (reference sequence). The V gene lost 5 bases and the J gene lost 5 bases, with 6 bases spanning the gap. The length of the CDR3 is 11 residues. The CDR3 DNA reads as TGTGCCAGCAGCCCTAGAACTGAAGCTTTCTTT. It is translated as CASSPRTEAFF.

This chain connects TRBV18 to TRBJ1-6; a weak D match, TRBD1 (6 bases). CDR1 is KGHSH, CDR2 LQKENI, per germline. This CDR3 region has 14 residues. With 6 bases removed from V and 7 bases from J, the gap between germline ends came to 13 bases. CDR3: CASSQDSGNSPLHF. The CDR3, as DNA: TGTGCCAGCTCTCAGGACAGTGGGAATTCACCCCTCCACTTT.

The CDR3 bases are TGTGCCAGCAGTGAAGGGTGGGGACAGGGGGCTCAGCCCCAGCATTTT. The encoded protein is CASSEGWGQGAQPQHF. The chain carries TRBV2 and TRBJ1-5, with 12 bases that match TRBD1. The CDR3 sequence is 16 residues long. Germline lookup yields CDR1 SNHLY and CDR2 FYNNEI. J gave up 6 bases and V 1 base, and 4 bases lay outside the gene matches.

This clone was counted ten times or more. This sequence joins TRBV11-2 and TRBJ2-3; TRBD2 aligns across 12 bases. The CDR3 is made up of 16 amino acids. V lost 4 bases to trimming and J lost 4 bases; unmatched junction nucleotides: 6. The germline V gene encodes CDR1 SGHAT and CDR2 FQNNGV. The CDR3 region has the DNA TGTGCCAGCAGCTCGAGACTAGCGGGAGCCCCAGATACGCAGTATTTT. Its translation: CASSSRLAGAPDTQYF.

This clone was counted a few times. The V gene is TRBV7-9, the J gene TRBJ2-7; D ambiguous. Germline V gives CDR1 SEHNR, CDR2 FQNEAQ (reference sequence). V lost 0 bases, J lost 4 bases, and 13 bases lay in between. CDR3 length: 15 amino acids. CDR3 sequence (DNA): TGTGCCAGCAGCTTAGCCCGCCAAGGAGAGTACGAGCAGTACTTC. Residues: CASSLARQGEYEQYF.

This clone was seen once. The chain has TRBV18 and TRBJ1-2; 9 nucleotides line up with TRBD1. The CDR3 has 13 residues. J was trimmed by 8 bases and V by 5 bases; bases with no gene match: 6. In germline, CDR1 is KGHSH, CDR2 LQKENI. Here the CDR3 reads CASSEQGAKGYTF. DNA of the CDR3: TGTGCCAGCTCAGAACAGGGGGCGAAAGGCTACACCTTC.

This chain links TRBV7-9 with TRBJ2-5; TRBD2 matches at 10 bases. CDR1 is SEHNR, CDR2 FQNEAQ, per germline (reference sequence). The CDR3 length is 13 residues. J gave up 2 bases and V 10 bases, and 4 bases lay outside the gene matches. The CDR3 reads CATGLAAQETQYF. CDR3 coding DNA: TGTGCCACAGGACTAGCGGCGCAAGAGACCCAGTACTTC.

The rearrangement joins TRBV11-2 to TRBJ2-1; 15 bases are shared with TRBD2. V was pared by 5 bases and J by 7 bases, with 6 bases of the junction left unmatched. Germline V lookup: CDR1 SGHAT, CDR2 FQNNGV. This CDR3 contains 16 residues. CDR3 protein: CASSVEGTSGRNEQFF. For the CDR3, the DNA is TGTGCCAGCAGCGTCGAGGGGACTAGCGGGAGGAATGAGCAGTTCTTC.

V and J are TRBV7-9 and TRBJ1-3; tentatively, D is TRBD1 (5 bases). The CDR3 has 15 amino acids. Trimming shortened V by 1 base and J by 4 bases, and 11 bases separated the two germline ends. The germline V gene has CDR1 SEHNR and CDR2 FQNEAQ (reference sequence). The chain's CDR3 is CASSLVSRAGNTIYF. CDR3 DNA sequence: TGTGCCAGCAGCTTAGTGTCCAGGGCGGGAAACACCATATATTTT.

This chain connects TRBV30 to TRBJ1-2, with D possibly matching TRBD1 (6 bases). The CDR3 covers 12 residues. Per germline, CDR1 GTSNPN and CDR2 SVGIG (reference sequence). Trimming took 2 bases from V and 3 from J, leaving 7 bases between them. The CDR3 region is CAWSHRDYGYTF. The CDR3 bases are TGTGCCTGGAGTCACAGGGACTATGGCTACACCTTC.

This clone is termed medium-sized. The chain recombines TRBV5-8 with TRBJ1-5; D not certain. The CDR3 contains 13 residues. Germline CDR1 is SGHTS and CDR2 is YDEGEE. V was cut by 0 bases and J by 5 bases, with 6 bases left in between. As DNA, the CDR3 is TGTGCCAGCAGCTTGGGGCTCGATCAGCCCCAGCATTTT. It specifies CASSLGLDQPQHF.

The V call is TRBV2, the J call TRBJ2-1; D call uncertain. V lost 4 bases, J lost 4 bases, and 14 bases lay in between. CDR1 and CDR2 (germline): SNHLY, FYNNEI. The CDR3 extends over 15 amino acids. For the CDR3, the DNA is TGTGCCAGCAGTGTGGAGCATTCAACTTACAATGAGCAGTTCTTC. Its protein is CASSVEHSTYNEQFF. Variable domain in full (rest from reference TRBV2 and TRBJ2-1): EPEVTQTPSHQVTQMGQEVILRCVPISNHLYFYWYRQILGQKVEFLVSFYNNEISEKSEIFDDQFSVERPDGSNFTLKIRSTKLEDSAMYFCASSVEHSTYNEQFFGPGTRLTVL.

The chain has TRBV27 and TRBJ2-5, with 9 bases fitting TRBD1. CDR1 is MNHEY and CDR2 is SMNVEV in the germline V gene (reference sequence). V lost 1 base to trimming and J lost 5 bases; unmatched junction nucleotides: 8. The CDR3 consists of 16 residues. In DNA form, the CDR3 reads TGTGCCAGCAGTTTATGGGGACAGGGTCGATGGGAGACCCAGTACTTC. Translation gives CASSLWGQGRWETQYF.

The chain uses TRBV3-1 (or the pseudogene TRBV3-2) and TRBJ1-2; possibly TRBD1 for D (5 bases). The CDR3 spans 14 residues. The germline V and J ends were trimmed by 4 bases and 2 bases, with 11 bases remaining between them. Germline assignment: CDR1 LGHDT and CDR2 YNNKEL (reference sequence). The CDR3 sequence is CASSRGHSNYGYTF. The CDR3 DNA reads as TGTGCCAGCAGCCGAGGACACTCAAACTATGGCTACACCTTC.

The genes are TRBV11-2 and TRBJ2-1, with D hard to call. Trimming removed 4 bases at V and 2 bases at J, with 12 bases between. CDR3 length: 15 residues. Germline CDR1 and CDR2: SGHAT and FQNNGV. CDR3 in amino acids: CASSSRLRPYNEQFF. CDR3 DNA: TGTGCCAGCAGCTCCCGACTTAGACCCTACAATGAGCAGTTCTTC.